Following are 17 T cell receptor beta chains from one sample sequenced in a study of cytomegalovirus exposure and HLA in healthy donors. Primers: 60 Vbeta forward and 13 Jbeta reverse. Method: immunoSEQ multiplex PCR; TCRdb's copy keeps in-frame clones and lacks some. Of 150,000 to 200,000 clones listed, 81% were seen once; the top ten hold more than 1.5%. Material for sequencing was PBMCs. Every receptor here comes from a man aged 18 to 29 in good health and CMV-seronegative.

The rearrangement joins TRBV29-1 to TRBJ2-5, with D possibly TRBD1 on 5 matching bases. V was shortened by 3 bases and J by 5 bases, with 13 bases between the two germline ends. CDR1 SQVTM and CDR2 ANQGSEA come from the germline V gene. CDR3 length equals 13 residues. This chain's CDR3 is CSVEYSRGETQYF. For the CDR3, the DNA is TGCAGCGTTGAGTACAGTAGGGGCGAGACCCAGTACTTC.

The rearrangement joins TRBV14 to TRBJ2-1; TRBD2 matches at 11 bases. Germline CDR1 and CDR2: SGHDN and FVKESK. CDR3 length: 15 amino acids. With V trimmed by 2 bases and J by 8 bases, 5 bases remained unmatched. CDR3 DNA sequence: TGTGCCAGCAGCCAAACTAGCGGGAGTTTTGATGAGCAGTTCTTC. Its translation is CASSQTSGSFDEQFF.

The chain employs TRBV5-8 and TRBJ2-7; TRBD1 agrees at 10 bases. J gave up 5 bases and V 4 bases, and 12 bases lay outside the gene matches. This CDR3 region has 16 residues. Germline loops: CDR1 SGHTS, CDR2 YDEGEE. The CDR3 sequence is CASSLEGGTGVHEQYF. CDR3 DNA: TGTGCCAGCAGCCTCGAGGGCGGGACAGGGGTGCACGAGCAGTACTTC.

This clone was counted between two and nine times. The chain links TRBV6-5 to TRBJ1-1, with D tentatively TRBD1 (5 bases). The V gene lost 2 bases and the J gene lost 7 bases, with 8 bases spanning the gap. Germline V gives CDR1 MNHEY, CDR2 SVGAGI. This CDR3 contains 12 residues. In DNA, the CDR3 is TGTGCCAGCAGTTACGATAGGGGTGAAGCTTTCTTT. Protein: CASSYDRGEAFF.

The CDR3 DNA reads TGCGCCAGCAGCCAAGACCGAATCGGGGATAGCAATCAGCCCCAGCATTTT. Residues: CASSQDRIGDSNQPQHF. The chain is built from TRBV4-1 and TRBJ1-5; D is ambiguous. Trimming pared 0 bases from V and 0 bases from J, leaving 12 bases between. The CDR3 is made up of 17 amino acids. CDR1 is MGHRA, CDR2 YSYEKL, per germline.

V usage is TRBV19 and J usage is TRBJ1-2, with no clear D. CDR3 size: 15 residues. Trimming removed 3 bases from V and 3 bases from J, with 14 bases in between. Germline assignment: CDR1 LNHDA and CDR2 SQIVND (reference sequence). CDR3 bases: TGTGCCAGTAGTATCTCACCCTACGAGGACTATGGCTACACCTTC. Encoded protein: CASSISPYEDYGYTF.

This clone was seen only once. The genes are TRBV19 and TRBJ2-5, with D unresolved. In germline, CDR1 is LNHDA, CDR2 SQIVND (reference sequence). This CDR3 spans 13 amino acids. The V end lost 3 bases, the J end lost 5 bases, and 10 bases lay between the germline ends. The CDR3 DNA is TGTGCCAGTAGTATGCGGCAGTTGGAGACCCAGTACTTC. This translates into CASSMRQLETQYF.

The rearrangement joins TRBV29-1 to TRBJ1-2; D ambiguous. The CDR3 extends over 11 amino acids. Between the trimmed V and J ends, which lost 4 bases and 6 bases, there was a span of 9 bases. Germline V gives CDR1 SQVTM, CDR2 ANQGSEA. The CDR3 is CSVGGLDGYTF. The CDR3 region has the DNA TGCAGCGTTGGAGGGTTAGATGGCTACACCTTC.

This rearrangement joins TRBV7-9 to TRBJ1-1, with D uncertain. CDR1 is SEHNR and CDR2 is FQNEAQ in the germline V gene (reference sequence). The CDR3 is 14 amino acids. With 1 base removed from V and 1 base from J, the gap between germline ends came to 7 bases. The CDR3 region is CASSLEQENTEAFF. CDR3 in DNA: TGTGCCAGCAGCTTAGAGCAAGAGAACACTGAAGCTTTCTTT.

The J gene is TRBJ2-3, the V gene TRBV7-3; 10 bases agree with TRBD2. The CDR3 has 17 residues. Germline CDR1 SGHTA, CDR2 FQGTGA. Losses at the gene ends were 2 bases for V and 6 bases for J; bases not matched to a gene: 11. The CDR3 DNA sequence: TGTGCCAGCAGCTTATGGTCTAGCGGGAGTGGTGGGGATACGCAGTATTTT. Amino acids: CASSLWSSGSGGDTQYF. The full variable domain, rest sourced from reference TRBV7-3 and TRBJ2-3, is GAGVSQTPSNKVTEKGKYVELRCDPISGHTALYWYRQSLGQGPEFLIYFQGTGAADDSGLPNDRFFAVRPEGSVSTLKIQRTERGDSAVYLCASSLWSSGSGGDTQYFGPGTRLTVL.

This clone was observed a handful of times. The chain recombines TRBV27 with TRBJ2-7; 7 bases are shared with TRBD2. V gave up 6 bases and J gave up 7 bases; unmatched junction bases: 15. CDR3 length: 15 amino acids. CDR1 MNHEY and CDR2 SMNVEV come from the germline V gene (reference sequence). CDR3 coding DNA: TGTGCCAGCAGGTCCTTAACCGGAGGACTAGTTGAGCAGTACTTC. As protein: CASRSLTGGLVEQYF.

The rearrangement joins TRBV4-3 to TRBJ1-2; D unresolved. This CDR3 is built from 13 residues. V dropped 1 base and J dropped 2 bases, with 5 bases sitting between them. The germline gives CDR1 LGHNA, CDR2 YSLEER. The CDR3 region is CASSQGANYGYTF. CDR3 coding DNA: TGCGCCAGCAGCCAAGGGGCAAACTATGGCTACACCTTC.

Of note for this clone: An end of the junction differs from the germline gene, which may be a read error. The gene calls are TRBV29-1 and TRBJ1-3; D not resolved. Looked up from germline, CDR1 is SQVTM and CDR2 is ANQGSEA. This CDR3 contains 11 residues. CDR3 sequence: CSFERGNTIYF. CDR3 in DNA: TGCAGCTTTGAGCGGGGAAACACCATATATTTT.

This chain joins TRBV12-5 and TRBJ2-1; TRBD2 might be the D (6 bases). Germline V gene lookup returns CDR1 LGHNT and CDR2 FRNRAP. CDR3 length equals 15 residues. V was trimmed by 9 bases and J by 4 bases, leaving 19 bases between them. CDR3 DNA sequence: TGTGCTAGCTCGTTGGGGGGTGCCCAATACAATGAGCAGTTCTTC. Protein product: CASSLGGAQYNEQFF.

The chain couples TRBV7-2 to TRBJ2-7; TRBD1 might be the D (5 bases). The CDR3 has 13 residues. The germline V gene encodes CDR1 SGHTA and CDR2 FQGNSA. The V end lost 5 bases, the J end lost 0 bases, and 8 bases lay between the germline ends. The CDR3, as DNA: TGTGCCAGCAGCCAACAGGACTCCTACGAGCAGTACTTC. Its translation is CASSQQDSYEQYF.

This chain joins TRBV30 and TRBJ2-1, with 7 bases aligning to TRBD1. V lost 0 bases to trimming and J lost 8 bases; unmatched junction nucleotides: 7. Germline CDR1 is GTSNPN and CDR2 is SVGIG (reference sequence). This CDR3 spans 14 amino acids. The CDR3 here is CAWSVTLRGHEQFF. The CDR3 DNA is TGTGCCTGGAGTGTAACCCTTAGGGGGCATGAGCAGTTCTTC.

The rearrangement links TRBV28 to TRBJ2-3; TRBD2 might be the D (5 bases). Per the germline V gene, CDR1 is MDHEN and CDR2 is SYDVKM. The CDR3 spans 16 residues. The V end was cut by 5 bases, the J end by 4 bases, with 19 bases between. In DNA, the CDR3 is TGTGCCAGCAGTCTACCCGGGGAGAGGAGCTCAGATACGCAGTATTTT. Translating gives CASSLPGERSSDTQYF.